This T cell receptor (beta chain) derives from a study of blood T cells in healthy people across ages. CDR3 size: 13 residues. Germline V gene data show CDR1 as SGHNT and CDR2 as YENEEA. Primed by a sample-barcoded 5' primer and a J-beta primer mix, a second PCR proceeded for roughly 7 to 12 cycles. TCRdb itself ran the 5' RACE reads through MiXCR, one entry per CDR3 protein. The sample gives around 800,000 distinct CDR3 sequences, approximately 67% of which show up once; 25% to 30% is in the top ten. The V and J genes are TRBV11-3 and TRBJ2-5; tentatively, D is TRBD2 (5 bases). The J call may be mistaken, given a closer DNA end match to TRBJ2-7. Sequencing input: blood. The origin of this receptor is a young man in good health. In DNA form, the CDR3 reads TGTGCCAGCAGCTTAGATACGAGGGACGAGCAGTACTTC. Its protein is CASSLDTRDEQYF.